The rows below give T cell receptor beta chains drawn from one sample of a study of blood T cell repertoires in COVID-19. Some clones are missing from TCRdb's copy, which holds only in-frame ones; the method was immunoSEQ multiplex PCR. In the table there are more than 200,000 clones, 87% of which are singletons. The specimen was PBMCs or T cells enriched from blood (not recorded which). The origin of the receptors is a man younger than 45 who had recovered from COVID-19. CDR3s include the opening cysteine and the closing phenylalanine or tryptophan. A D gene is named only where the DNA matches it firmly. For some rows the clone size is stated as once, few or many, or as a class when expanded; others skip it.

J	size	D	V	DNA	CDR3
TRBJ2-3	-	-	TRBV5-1	TGCGCCAGCAGCTTGCAACAGCTTAGCACAGATACGCAGTATTTT	CASSLQQLSTDTQYF
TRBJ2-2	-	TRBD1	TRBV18	TGTGCCAGCTCACCATACAGGGGAGACACCGGGGAGCTGTTTTTT	CASSPYRGDTGELFF
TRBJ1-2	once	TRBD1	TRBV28	TGTGCCAGCCGGACAGGGATTGAATATGGCTACACCTTC	CASRTGIEYGYTF
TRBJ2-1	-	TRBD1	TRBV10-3	TGTGCCATCAGTGAGTCTCGGGACAGGGGTGGCAATGAGCAGTTCTTC	CAISESRDRGGNEQFF
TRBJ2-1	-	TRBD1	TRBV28	TGTGCCAGCAGTTCCGCCGGGACAGGGCCGAATGAGCAGTTCTTC	CASSSAGTGPNEQFF
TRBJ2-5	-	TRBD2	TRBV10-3	TGTGCCATCAGTGTCCGATTCGGGACTAGCGGGAGTCGGGGTAGAGAGACCCAGTACTTC	CAISVRFGTSGSRGRETQYF
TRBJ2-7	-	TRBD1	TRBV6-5	TGTGCCAGCAGTAAACAAGGACAGGGCTTATACGAGCAGTACTTC	CASSKQGQGLYEQYF
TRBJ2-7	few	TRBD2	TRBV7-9	TGTGCCAGCAGCTTAAGCGGGAGCTCCTACGAGCAGTACTTC	CASSLSGSSYEQYF
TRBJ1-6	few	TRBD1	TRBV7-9	TGTGCCAGCGAACGGCCCGGGACAGGGGATTCACCCCTCCACTTT	CASERPGTGDSPLHF
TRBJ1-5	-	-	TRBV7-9	TGTGCCAGCAGCGTAGGACCGCGGATCGGGCCCCAGCATTTT	CASSVGPRIGPQHF
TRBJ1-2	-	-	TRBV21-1	TGTGCCAGCAGCAAAGCCGTGGGTCTGACAGCTAACTATGGCTACACCTTC	CASSKAVGLTANYGYTF
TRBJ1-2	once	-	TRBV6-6	TGTGCCAGCAGTTGGCCAAGTAACGGAGAACCCCTTGGCTACACCTTC	CASSWPSNGEPLGYTF
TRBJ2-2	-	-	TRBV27	TGTGCCAGCAGTACCGGACTTAACACCGGGGAGCTGTTTTTT	CASSTGLNTGELFF
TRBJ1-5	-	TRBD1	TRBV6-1	TGTGCCAGCAGTGACAGGGGGCAGAATCAGCCCCAGCATTTT	CASSDRGQNQPQHF
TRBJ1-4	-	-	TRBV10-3	TGTGCCATCAGATCAGGTCTGGCTAATGAAAAACTGTTTTTT	CAIRSGLANEKLFF
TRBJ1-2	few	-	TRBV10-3	TGTGCCATCAGTGAGTCTGGAGGGAACTATGGCTACACCTTC	CAISESGGNYGYTF
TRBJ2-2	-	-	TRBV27	TGTGCCAGCAGAGGAGCTGGTCGCACCGGGGAGCTGTTTTTT	CASRGAGRTGELFF
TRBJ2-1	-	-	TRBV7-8	TGTGCCAGCAGCTTACCCGGGGCCTACAATGAGCAGTTCTTC	CASSLPGAYNEQFF
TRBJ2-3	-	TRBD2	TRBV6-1	TGTGCCAGCAGTGAAGCCGGGACTAGCGGGTACACAGATACGCAGTATTTT	CASSEAGTSGYTDTQYF
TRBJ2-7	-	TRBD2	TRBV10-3	TGTGCCATCAGGGACAGCGGGAGCGGATACGAGCAGTACTTC	CAIRDSGSGYEQYF
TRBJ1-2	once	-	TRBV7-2	TGTGCCAGCAGCTTAAAGGACGGCCTCCGCGGGAAGGGCTACACCTTC	CASSLKDGLRGKGYTF
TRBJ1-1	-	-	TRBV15	TGTGCCACCAGCAGAGATCTTTCGACTGAAGCTTTCTTT	CATSRDLSTEAFF
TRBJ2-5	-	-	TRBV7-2	TGTGCCAGCAGCTTAGCGCAAACTAGGGGGTACCAAGAGACCCAGTACTTC	CASSLAQTRGYQETQYF
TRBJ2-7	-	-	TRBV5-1	TGCGCCAGCAGCTCGGACAGCTCCTACGAGCAGTACTTC	CASSSDSSYEQYF
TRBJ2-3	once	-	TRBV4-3	TGCGCCAGCAGCCAAGATATGGTAGGGCCAGCGGGCGGGGATACGCAGTATTTT	CASSQDMVGPAGGDTQYF
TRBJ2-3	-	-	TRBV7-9	TGTGCCATCAGCGGTGAGGCGCAAACGGGTACGCAGTATTTT	CAISGEAQTGTQYF
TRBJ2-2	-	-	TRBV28	TGTGCCAGCAGTTTAGGCAGGGGCGGAACCGGGGAGCTGTTTTTT	CASSLGRGGTGELFF
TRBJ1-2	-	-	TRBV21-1	TGTGCCAGCAGGAAAAGCGGGACAGGGGCCTATGGCTACACCTTC	CASRKSGTGAYGYTF
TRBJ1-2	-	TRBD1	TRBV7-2	TGTGCCAGCACCTCCTGGGACAGGGGATATGGCTACACCTTC	CASTSWDRGYGYTF
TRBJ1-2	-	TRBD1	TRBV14	TGTGCCAGCAGCCGACAGGGGGCGCGGGGCTACACCTTC	CASSRQGARGYTF
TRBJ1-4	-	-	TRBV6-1	TGTGCCAGCAGTGAAAGATACACGTTTCCGGAAAAACTGTTTTTT	CASSERYTFPEKLFF
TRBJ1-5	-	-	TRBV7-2	TGTGCCAGCAGCTTAGCCTTACAGAATCAGCCCCAGCATTTT	CASSLALQNQPQHF
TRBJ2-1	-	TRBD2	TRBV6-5	TGTGCCAGCAGACGGACTAGCGGGATTGGTGATGAGCAGTTCTTC	CASRRTSGIGDEQFF
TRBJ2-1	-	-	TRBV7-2	TGTGCCAGCAGCTTAGCGTTCGTCCGGGAAGATGAGCAGTTCTTC	CASSLAFVREDEQFF
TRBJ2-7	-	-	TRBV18	TGTGCCAGCTCACCTCCGGGCAGGGGCGGCTACGAGCAGTACTTC	CASSPPGRGGYEQYF
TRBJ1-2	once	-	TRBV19	TGTGCCAGTACCTCTTTAAACTTTCGAGGCAGCTATGGCTACACCTTC	CASTSLNFRGSYGYTF
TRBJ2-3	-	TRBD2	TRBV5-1	TGCGCCAGCAGTTTTTCCGGGACTAGCAGGGATACGCAGTATTTT	CASSFSGTSRDTQYF
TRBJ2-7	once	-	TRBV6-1	TGTGCCAGCAGTGATCTGTACGAGCAGTACTTC	CASSDLYEQYF
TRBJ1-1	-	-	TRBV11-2	TGTGCCAGCAGCTTAAATCTGGGGGGAGCTTTCTTT	CASSLNLGGAFF
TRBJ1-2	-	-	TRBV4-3	TGCGCCAGCAGCCAAGAACCCTCGGGGGGCACTTATGGCTACACCTTC	CASSQEPSGGTYGYTF